These 30 T cell receptor beta chains share one sample of origin, sequenced in a study of regulatory T cells in long-lasting Graves disease. Arm-PCR of CDR3 regions and iRepertoire HTBI primers were the basis on which TCR beta libraries were built. Using its own MiXCR run on the multiplex PCR reads, TCRdb lists one record per CDR3 protein. The top ten clones hold roughly 8.9% of a sample with roughly 520,000 distinct CDR3 sequences, 12% of them seen once. As for time point: newly diagnosed GD, antithyroid drugs for less than 3 months. RNA extracted from PBMCs served as the sequencing template. The sample also formed part of further work on T cells in Graves' hyperthyroidism and ophthalmopathy.

Here the sequenced sample was peripheral blood mononuclear cells (PBMCs), taken at new diagnosis, from a patient treated with antithyroid drugs. The receptors here all came from a woman younger than 45 with Graves disease.

This clonotype was detected ten times or more. The CDR3 loop is CASSLTSGNNEQFF. The DNA for the CDR3 is TGTGCCAGCAGCTTGACTAGCGGGAATAATGAGCAGTTCTTC. The rearrangement links TRBV11-2 to TRBJ2-1; TRBD2 aligns across 11 bases. V trimming: 3 bases; J trimming: 7 bases; junction bases outside the gene matches: 2. The CDR3 covers 14 residues. Per germline, CDR1 SGHAT and CDR2 FQNNGV.

The sample holds many counts of this clonotype. V and J are TRBV29-1 and TRBJ2-1, with TRBD2 identical over 8 bases. The V gene end was trimmed by 5 bases and the J gene end by 4 bases; junction bases not matched to a gene: 16. Germline V CDR1 and CDR2: SQVTM, ANQGSEA. The CDR3 sequence is 17 residues long. DNA of the CDR3: TGCAGCGTTTCCGACCCGGAACTAGCGGCATATTACAATGAGCAGTTCTTC. Its protein is CSVSDPELAAYYNEQFF.

This clonotype was observed a few times. The CDR3 bases are TGCGCCAGCAGCCAAGATGGGGGGGATGGAAACACCATATATTTT. It codes for CASSQDGGDGNTIYF. The V and J genes are TRBV4-3 and TRBJ1-3; the D gene is possibly TRBD1 (5 bases). V shed 0 bases and J shed 3 bases, with 9 bases lying between them. The length of the CDR3 is 15 residues. Per germline, CDR1 LGHNA and CDR2 YSLEER.

In this sample, this clonotype turned up many times. This chain links TRBV6-2 or TRBV6-3 with TRBJ1-1, with 8 bases matching TRBD1. Germline assignment: CDR1 MNHEY and CDR2 SVGEGT. V shed 5 bases, J shed 3 bases, and the junction held 8 bases outside the gene matches. The CDR3 totals 15 residues. DNA for the CDR3: TGTGCCAGCAGTCTTGGACAGGGATGGGACACTGAAGCTTTCTTT. Its protein product is CASSLGQGWDTEAFF.

This clonotype was counted many times. This chain uses TRBV28 with TRBJ1-2; D possibly corresponds to TRBD1 (6 bases). Germline-derived CDR1 and CDR2 are MDHEN and SYDVKM. The CDR3 covers 16 residues. The germline V and J ends were trimmed by 7 bases and 8 bases, with 26 bases remaining between them. The CDR3 sequence is CASTDPGDGEMRGYTF. The CDR3 DNA follows: TGTGCCAGCACAGACCCAGGGGACGGCGAAATGAGAGGCTACACCTTC.

With respect to this clonotype: A read error is likely here: a far larger clone is one base away. This chain links TRBV27 with TRBJ2-7; D uncertain. V was pared by 4 bases and J by 6 bases, with 16 bases between. The CDR3 length is 14 residues. The germline V gene encodes CDR1 MNHEY and CDR2 SMNVEV (reference sequence). CDR3 amino acids: CASSYGLSYGEQYF. The CDR3 DNA is TGTGCCAGCAGTTATGGGCTCTCCTATGGCGAGCAGTACTTC.

This clonotype was detected many times. This chain joins TRBV6-2 or TRBV6-3 and TRBJ2-1; tentative D call: TRBD1 (5 bases). Trimming took 0 bases from V and 7 from J, leaving 16 bases between them. This CDR3 has 16 residues. CDR1 MNHEY and CDR2 SVGEGT come from the germline V gene. The CDR3 here is CASSYSQMAGRNEQFF. The DNA for the CDR3 is TGTGCCAGCAGTTACTCGCAGATGGCAGGGCGGAATGAGCAGTTCTTC.

This clonotype was detected many times. The V call is TRBV7-2, the J call TRBJ2-1, with 13 nucleotides matching TRBD2. CDR3 length: 17 amino acids. V shed 5 bases, J shed 8 bases, and the junction held 12 bases outside the gene matches. Germline V gives CDR1 SGHTA, CDR2 FQGNSA. This chain's CDR3 is CASSPGGTSGILHEQFF. The CDR3 nucleotides read TGTGCCAGCAGCCCAGGGGGGACTAGCGGGATTCTTCATGAGCAGTTCTTC.

Regarding this clonotype: Its ends do not fully match the called genes, so a read error is possible. For the CDR3, the DNA is TGTGCCAGCTCACCAGGACGGGGGACAGATACGCAGTCTTTT. It translates to CASSPGRGTDTQSF. The chain combines TRBV18 with TRBJ2-3, with a tentative D call TRBD1 (7 bases). The CDR3 runs 14 residues. Germline-derived CDR1 and CDR2 are KGHSH and LQKENI.

The V call is TRBV7-9, the J call TRBJ2-2; 7 nucleotides match TRBD1. The CDR3 extends over 15 amino acids. V was pared by 10 bases and J by 4 bases, with 12 bases of the junction left unmatched. The germline gives CDR1 SEHNR, CDR2 FQNEAQ (reference sequence). The CDR3 loop reads CATPRRDSFTGELFF. The CDR3 region has the DNA TGTGCCACCCCACGCCGGGACAGCTTCACCGGGGAGCTGTTTTTT. Together with reference TRBV7-9 and TRBJ2-2, the CDR3 gives the full variable domain: DTGVSQNPRHKITKRGQNVTFRCDPISEHNRLYWYRQTLGQGPEFLTYFQNEAQLEKSRLLSDRFSAERPKGSFSTLEIQRTEQGDSAMYLCATPRRDSFTGELFFGEGSRLTVL.

Many counts were recorded for this clonotype. V and J are TRBV11-2 and TRBJ2-7; 10 bases agree with TRBD2. CDR3 size: 15 residues. Germline V CDR1 and CDR2: SGHAT, FQNNGV. V was clipped by 6 bases and J by 0 bases; unmatched bases: 5. The CDR3 bases are TGTGCCAGCAGATCACTAGCGGGATACTCCTACGAGCAGTACTTC. Protein: CASRSLAGYSYEQYF.

This clonotype was found many times. This chain links TRBV2 with TRBJ2-3; unclear D gene. The germline V gene encodes CDR1 SNHLY and CDR2 FYNNEI. The V end lost 6 bases, the J end lost 2 bases, and 3 bases lay between the germline ends. The CDR3 spans 11 residues. The CDR3, as DNA: TGTGCCAGCAGCTACACAGATACGCAGTATTTT. Its translation is CASSYTDTQYF.

In its sample, this clonotype was seen a few times. The CDR3 coding sequence is TGTGCCAGCAGCGTAGGAAGGGGGGGGGACATCACAGATACGCAGTATTTT. It encodes CASSVGRGGDITDTQYF. The chain employs TRBV9 and TRBJ2-3, with a tentative D call TRBD2 (7 bases). Germline V gene sequence: CDR1 SGDLS, CDR2 YYNGEE. Trimming removed 0 bases from V and 2 bases from J, with 16 bases in between. This CDR3 is built from 17 residues.

Concerning this clonotype: A far more abundant clone sits one base away, making this likely a read error. The chain is built from TRBV2 and TRBJ2-7; D is possibly TRBD1 (6 bases). From germline, CDR1 is SNHLY and CDR2 FYNNEI. This CDR3 contains 15 residues. V lost 4 bases and J 7 bases, leaving 20 bases between the germline ends. The CDR3 spells CASSGGRGNYNEQYF. In nucleotides, the CDR3 is TGTGCCAGCAGTGGAGGCAGGGGTAATTACAATGAGCAGTACTTC. The variable domain in full, completed from reference TRBV2 and TRBJ2-7, reads EPEVTQTPSHQVTQMGQEVILRCVPISNHLYFYWYRQILGQKVEFLVSFYNNEISEKSEIFDDQFSVERPDGSNFTLKIRSTKLEDSAMYFCASSGGRGNYNEQYFGPGTRLTVT.

To note about this clonotype: Mismatch with germline at one junction end may stem from a read error. The rearrangement uses TRBV7-7 and TRBJ2-5; tentative D call: TRBD2 (6 bases). Germline assignment: CDR1 SSHAT and CDR2 FNYEAQ (reference sequence). The CDR3 runs to 14 residues. The CDR3 bases are TGTGCTAGCAGCCCGACGCCCGGGAGAGAGACCCAGTACTTC. Amino acids: CASSPTPGRETQYF.

The V and J genes are TRBV7-9 and TRBJ2-3; D is undetermined. The CDR3 has 16 amino acids. Trimming cost V 4 bases and J 6 bases, with 20 bases left between them. Germline assignment: CDR1 SEHNR and CDR2 FQNEAQ (reference sequence). DNA for the CDR3: TGTGCCAGCAGCTACATCCTGGACCCATCCGGGGATACGCAGTATTTT. It specifies CASSYILDPSGDTQYF.

The rearrangement links TRBV6-1 to TRBJ2-7; TRBD1 matches at 7 bases. After removal of 9 bases from V and 3 bases from J, the junction contained 5 bases not matched to a gene. The CDR3 totals 12 residues. CDR1 MNHNS and CDR2 SASEGT come from the germline V gene. The CDR3 protein is CASATGNYEQYF. In DNA form, the CDR3 reads TGTGCCAGTGCGACAGGGAACTACGAGCAGTACTTC.

As to this clonotype: A read error may be the cause here, since a much bigger clone is one base away. The genes are TRBV18 and TRBJ1-2; D is unresolved. There are 14 residues in the CDR3. Germline lookup yields CDR1 KGHSH and CDR2 LQKENI. Trimming shortened V by 0 bases and J by 7 bases, and 12 bases separated the two germline ends. The CDR3 loop reads CASSPPSLGCGYTF. The CDR3 bases are TGTGCCAGCTCACCACCGAGCCTGGGCTGTGGCTACACCTTC.

This clonotype showed up many times. The chain uses TRBV2 and TRBJ1-2, with 7 bases lining up with TRBD1. CDR1 SNHLY and CDR2 FYNNEI come from the germline V gene. V was pared by 6 bases and J by 10 bases, with 17 bases of the junction left unmatched. The CDR3 extends over 15 amino acids. CDR3 in amino acids: CASRRSETGPLPYTF. In nucleotides, the CDR3 is TGTGCCAGCAGGAGAAGTGAGACAGGGCCCCTTCCCTACACCTTC.

In its sample, this clonotype was seen a few times. The V call is TRBV7-8, the J call TRBJ2-7; D call uncertain. The CDR3 contains 14 residues. Trimming left V 5 bases short and J 3 bases short, with 14 bases between. The V gene's germline CDR1 is SGHVS and CDR2 FQNEAQ. The CDR3 DNA is TGTGCCAGCAGCCCGATTGGCTTTGTCTACGAGCAGTACTTC. Amino acid sequence: CASSPIGFVYEQYF.

This rearrangement joins TRBV7-9 to TRBJ2-1, with a possible D match to TRBD2 (6 bases). The CDR3 spans 11 residues. CDR1 and CDR2 from the germline V gene are SEHNR and FQNEAQ (reference sequence). With 3 bases removed from V and 10 bases from J, the gap between germline ends came to 7 bases. In DNA form, the CDR3 reads TGTGCCAGCAGCTTCCGGGAGGAGCAGTTCTTC. This sequence encodes CASSFREEQFF. Filled out from reference TRBV7-9 and TRBJ2-1, the complete variable domain reads DTGVSQNPRHKITKRGQNVTFRCDPISEHNRLYWYRQTLGQGPEFLTYFQNEAQLEKSRLLSDRFSAERPKGSFSTLEIQRTEQGDSAMYLCASSFREEQFFGPGTRLTVL.

This clonotype was detected many times. The rearrangement uses TRBV12-3 or TRBV12-4 and TRBJ1-3; no definite D call. The CDR3 is 16 residues long. Between the trimmed V and J ends, which lost 3 bases and 0 bases, there was a span of 12 bases. The chain's CDR3 is CASSLNPRSSGNTIYF. The CDR3 region has the DNA TGTGCCAGCAGTTTGAACCCCCGATCCTCTGGAAACACCATATATTTT.

This clonotype was counted many times. V usage is TRBV11-2 and J usage is TRBJ2-7; D is unclear. CDR1 is SGHAT, CDR2 FQNNGV, per germline. The CDR3 length is 15 residues. The V gene lost 1 base and the J gene lost 0 bases, with 10 bases spanning the gap. The CDR3 spells CASSLAAYSSYEQYF. The CDR3 nucleotides read TGTGCCAGCAGCTTAGCGGCCTATAGCTCCTACGAGCAGTACTTC.

The V and J genes are TRBV7-2 and TRBJ2-7, with D possibly called TRBD1 or TRBD2 (5 bases each). V was shortened by 5 bases and J by 4 bases, with 21 bases between the two germline ends. CDR3 length: 16 residues. Germline loops: CDR1 SGHTA, CDR2 FQGNSA. The CDR3 DNA is TGTGCCAGCAGCCAACCCGGGGCCTGGCCCGTATACGAGCAGTACTTC. Its protein is CASSQPGAWPVYEQYF.

This clonotype appeared many times. This chain connects TRBV7-9 to TRBJ2-7, with TRBD1 identical over 8 bases. CDR1 is SEHNR and CDR2 is FQNEAQ in the germline V gene (reference sequence). Unmatched junction bases numbered 7, after V lost 0 bases and J lost 6 bases. The CDR3 loop spans 15 amino acids. The chain's CDR3 is CASSLALGQACEQYF. The DNA of the CDR3 is TGTGCCAGCAGCTTAGCGCTGGGACAGGCATGCGAGCAGTACTTC.

The rearrangement uses TRBV30 and TRBJ1-5, with 7 bases matching TRBD1. There are 16 residues in the CDR3. Germline CDR1 and CDR2: GTSNPN and SVGIG (reference sequence). V lost 0 bases, J lost 3 bases, and 8 bases stayed unmatched. Written as DNA, the CDR3 is TGTGCCTGGAGTGTACAGGGGAGAGGGATCAATCAGCCCCAGCATTTT. This gives the protein CAWSVQGRGINQPQHF. Complete variable domain (other parts from reference TRBV30 and TRBJ1-5): SQTIHQWPATLVQPVGSPLSLECTVEGTSNPNLYWYRQAAGRGLQLLFYSVGIGQISSEVPQNLSASRPQDRQFILSSKKLLLSDSGFYLCAWSVQGRGINQPQHFGDGTRLSIL.

This clonotype was seen more than once but under ten times. The chain carries TRBV18 and TRBJ1-5, with TRBD1 as a possible D gene (5 bases). The germline V and J ends were trimmed by 5 bases and 7 bases, with 15 bases remaining between them. CDR1 KGHSH and CDR2 LQKENI come from the germline V gene. This CDR3 region has 14 residues. The CDR3 protein is CASSSQGRSQPQHF. CDR3 bases: TGTGCCAGCTCAAGTCAGGGAAGGAGCCAGCCCCAGCATTTT. Drawing the rest from reference TRBV18 and TRBJ1-5, the complete variable domain is NAGVMQNPRHLVRRRGQEARLRCSPMKGHSHVYWYRQLPEEGLKFMVYLQKENIIDESGMPKERFSAEFPKEGPSILRIQQVVRGDSAAYFCASSSQGRSQPQHFGDGTRLSIL.

V and J are TRBV5-1 and TRBJ2-5; the match to TRBD2 covers 7 bases. CDR1 and CDR2 (germline): SGHRS, YFSETQ. The CDR3 is 14 amino acids. Losses at the gene ends were 5 bases for V and 5 bases for J; bases not matched to a gene: 9. The CDR3 here is CASRTSPTHETQYF. DNA of the CDR3: TGCGCCAGCAGGACTAGCCCAACCCACGAGACCCAGTACTTC. Combining the CDR3 with reference TRBV5-1 and TRBJ2-5 gives the whole variable domain KAGVTQTPRYLIKTRGQQVTLSCSPISGHRSVSWYQQTPGQGLQFLFEYFSETQRNKGNFPGRFSGRQFSNSRSEMNVSTLELGDSALYLCASRTSPTHETQYFGPGTRLLVL.

This clonotype was seen repeatedly, ten times or more. The rearrangement joins TRBV6-1 to TRBJ1-2, with D perhaps matching TRBD1 (5 bases). V was shortened by 8 bases and J by 0 bases, with 16 bases between the two germline ends. There are 15 residues in the CDR3. Per the germline V gene, CDR1 is MNHNS and CDR2 is SASEGT. The CDR3 bases are TGTGCCAGCCCTGCAGGGAGTGCCACTAACTATGGCTACACCTTC. It specifies CASPAGSATNYGYTF.

The chain carries TRBV12-3 or TRBV12-4 and TRBJ2-3, with D perhaps matching TRBD1 (6 bases). The CDR3 runs 13 residues. Between the trimmed V and J ends, which lost 7 bases and 13 bases, there was a span of 21 bases. CDR3 bases: TGTGCCAGCAATAAAGGGATGGGGGCGCGCGAGTATTTT. It specifies CASNKGMGAREYF.